These 5 T cell receptor beta chains came from one sample sequenced in a study of identical twins. TCRdb redid the calling of the 5' RACE reads with MiXCR, one entry per CDR3 protein. The sample lists approximately 670,000 distinct CDR3 sequences; roughly 6% were seen once. The sequencing input was naive T cells sorted from blood. These receptors were taken from a man between 18 and 29 years old in good health.

The chain combines TRBV20-1 with TRBJ2-1, with a possible D match to TRBD1 (5 bases). Germline lookup yields CDR1 DFQATT and CDR2 SNEGSKA (reference sequence). This CDR3 has 15 residues. V dropped 2 bases and J dropped 3 bases, with 14 bases sitting between them. In DNA, the CDR3 is TGCAGTGCTAGATACGGGCAGGGCAACTACAATGAGCAGTTCTTC. Residues: CSARYGQGNYNEQFF.

This clonotype was recorded many times. V gene TRBV7-9 combines with J gene TRBJ2-1; 9 bases fit TRBD1. CDR3 length: 15 amino acids. V dropped 7 bases and J dropped 8; count of bases not matched to a gene: 12. Germline V gene sequence: CDR1 SEHNR, CDR2 FQNEAQ (reference sequence). DNA for the CDR3: TGTGCCAGCAATCCTTACAGGGGGCAATCAGATGAGCAGTTCTTC. Encoded protein: CASNPYRGQSDEQFF.

In this sample, this clonotype turned up many times. The chain recombines TRBV29-1 with TRBJ1-2; D possibly corresponds to TRBD1 (6 bases). V was pared by 6 bases and J by 2 bases, with 22 bases between. Germline CDR1 and CDR2: SQVTM and ANQGSEA. The CDR3 contains 16 residues. CDR3 bases: TGCAGCGTCCCCTCCGGGACAATCACGCCCAACTATGGCTACACCTTC. It yields the protein CSVPSGTITPNYGYTF.

The sample holds a few counts of this clonotype. V usage is TRBV11-2 and J usage is TRBJ1-2; 7 nucleotides line up with TRBD1. CDR1 SGHAT and CDR2 FQNNGV come from the germline V gene. Losses at the gene ends were 4 bases for V and 10 bases for J; bases not matched to a gene: 12. This CDR3 spans 14 amino acids. CDR3 DNA sequence: TGTGCCAGCAGCTCAATAGGTGTCGGACAGGCCTACACCTTC. Residues: CASSSIGVGQAYTF.

In this sample, this clonotype turned up a few times. The chain is built from TRBV3-1 and TRBJ2-5; TRBD2 aligns across 7 bases. The CDR3 totals 15 residues. Unmatched junction bases numbered 15, after V lost 5 bases and J lost 9 bases. CDR1 is LGHDT, CDR2 YNNKEL, per germline (reference sequence). In DNA form, the CDR3 reads TGTGCCAGCAGCGAGCGACTAGCAGCCTCCGAGGCCCAGTACTTC. Translating gives CASSERLAASEAQYF.